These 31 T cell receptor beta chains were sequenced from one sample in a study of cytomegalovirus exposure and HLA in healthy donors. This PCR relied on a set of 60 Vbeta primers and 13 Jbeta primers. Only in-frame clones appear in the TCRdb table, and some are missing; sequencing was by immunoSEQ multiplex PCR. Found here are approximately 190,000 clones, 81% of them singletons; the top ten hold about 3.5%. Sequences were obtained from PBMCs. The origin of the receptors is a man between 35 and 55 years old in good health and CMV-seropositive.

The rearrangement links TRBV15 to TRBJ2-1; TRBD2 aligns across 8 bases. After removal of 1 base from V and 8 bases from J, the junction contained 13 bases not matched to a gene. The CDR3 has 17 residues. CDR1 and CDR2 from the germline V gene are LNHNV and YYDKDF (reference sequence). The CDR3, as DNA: TGTGCCACCAGCAGAGGCTTCCTGGCGGGGGGTATCGATGAGCAGTTCTTC. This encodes CATSRGFLAGGIDEQFF.

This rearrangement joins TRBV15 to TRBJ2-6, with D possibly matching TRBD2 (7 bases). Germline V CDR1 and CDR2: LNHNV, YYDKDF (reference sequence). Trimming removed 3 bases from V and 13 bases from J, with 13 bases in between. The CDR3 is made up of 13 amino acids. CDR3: CATSRGGGQVLTF. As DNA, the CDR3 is TGTGCCACCAGCAGGGGAGGGGGGCAAGTCCTGACTTTC.

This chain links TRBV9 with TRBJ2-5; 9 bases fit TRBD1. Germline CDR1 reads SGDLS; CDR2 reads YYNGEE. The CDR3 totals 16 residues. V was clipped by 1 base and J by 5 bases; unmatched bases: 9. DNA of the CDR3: TGTGCCAGCAGCGTAACCGGGACAGGGATCTGGGAGACCCAGTACTTC. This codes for CASSVTGTGIWETQYF. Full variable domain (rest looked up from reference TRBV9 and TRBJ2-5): DSGVTQTPKHLITATGQRVTLRCSPRSGDLSVYWYQQSLDQGLQFLIQYYNGEERAKGNILERFSAQQFPDLHSELNLSSLELGDSALYFCASSVTGTGIWETQYFGPGTRLLVL.

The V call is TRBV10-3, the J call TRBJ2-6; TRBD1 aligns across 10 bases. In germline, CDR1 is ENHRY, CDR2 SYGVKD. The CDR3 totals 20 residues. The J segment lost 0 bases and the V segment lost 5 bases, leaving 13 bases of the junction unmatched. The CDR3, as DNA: TGTGCCATCAGTCAGACCACCCCGGGACAGGGGAGCTCTGGGGCCAACGTCCTGACTTTC. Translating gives CAISQTTPGQGSSGANVLTF.

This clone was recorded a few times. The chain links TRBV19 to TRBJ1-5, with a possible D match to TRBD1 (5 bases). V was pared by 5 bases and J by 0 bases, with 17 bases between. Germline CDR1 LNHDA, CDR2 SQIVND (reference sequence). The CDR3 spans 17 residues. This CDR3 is CASSPSDGQNSNQPQHF. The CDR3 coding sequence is TGTGCCAGTAGTCCCTCGGACGGACAAAATAGCAATCAGCCCCAGCATTTT.

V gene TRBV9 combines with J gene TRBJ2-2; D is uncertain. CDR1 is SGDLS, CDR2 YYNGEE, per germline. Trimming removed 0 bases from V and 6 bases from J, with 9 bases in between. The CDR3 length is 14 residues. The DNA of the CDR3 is TGTGCCAGCAGCGTAGTTGAGTTTCCCGGGGAGCTGTTTTTT. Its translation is CASSVVEFPGELFF.

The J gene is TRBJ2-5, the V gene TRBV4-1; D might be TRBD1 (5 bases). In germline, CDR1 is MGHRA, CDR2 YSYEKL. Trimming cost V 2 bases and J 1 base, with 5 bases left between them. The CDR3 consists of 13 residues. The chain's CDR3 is CASSQQGQETQYF. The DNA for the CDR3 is TGCGCCAGCAGCCAACAGGGCCAAGAGACCCAGTACTTC.

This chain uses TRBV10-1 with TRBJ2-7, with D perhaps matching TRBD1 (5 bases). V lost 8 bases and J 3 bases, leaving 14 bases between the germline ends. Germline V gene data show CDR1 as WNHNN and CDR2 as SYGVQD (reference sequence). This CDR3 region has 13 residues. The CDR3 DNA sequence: TGCGCCAGCCCCGGACATCCTGACTACGAGCAGTACTTC. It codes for CASPGHPDYEQYF.

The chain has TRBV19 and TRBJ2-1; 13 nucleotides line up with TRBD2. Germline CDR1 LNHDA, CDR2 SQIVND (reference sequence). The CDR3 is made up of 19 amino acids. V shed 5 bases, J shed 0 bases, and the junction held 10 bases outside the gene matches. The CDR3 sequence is CASSGKTSGRLSSYNEQFF. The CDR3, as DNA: TGTGCCAGTAGTGGAAAGACTAGCGGGAGGCTCAGCTCCTACAATGAGCAGTTCTTC.

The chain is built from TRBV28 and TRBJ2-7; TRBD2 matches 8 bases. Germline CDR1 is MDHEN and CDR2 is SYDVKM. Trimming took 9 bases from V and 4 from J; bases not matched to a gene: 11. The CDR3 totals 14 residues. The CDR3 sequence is CASYSGGAPYEQYF. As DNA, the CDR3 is TGTGCCAGTTATTCCGGGGGGGCCCCGTACGAGCAGTACTTC.

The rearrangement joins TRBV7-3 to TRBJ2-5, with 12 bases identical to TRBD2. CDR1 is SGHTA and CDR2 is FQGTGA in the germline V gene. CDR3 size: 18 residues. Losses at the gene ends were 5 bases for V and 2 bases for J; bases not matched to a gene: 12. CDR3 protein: CASSPVFLAGGVQETQYF. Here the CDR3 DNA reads TGTGCCAGCAGCCCCGTCTTTCTAGCGGGAGGGGTTCAAGAGACCCAGTACTTC.

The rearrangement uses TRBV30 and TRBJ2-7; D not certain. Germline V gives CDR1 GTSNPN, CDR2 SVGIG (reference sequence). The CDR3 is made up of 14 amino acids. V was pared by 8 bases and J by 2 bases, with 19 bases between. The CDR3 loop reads CALTRNRGTYEQYF. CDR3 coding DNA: TGTGCCCTCACTCGCAATCGAGGAACCTACGAGCAGTACTTC.

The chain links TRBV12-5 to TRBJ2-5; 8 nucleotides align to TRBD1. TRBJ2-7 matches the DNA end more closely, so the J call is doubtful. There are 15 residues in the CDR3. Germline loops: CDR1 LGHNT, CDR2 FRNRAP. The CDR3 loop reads CASGLRDRSSYEQYF. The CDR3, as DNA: TGTGCTAGTGGTTTGAGGGACAGGAGCTCCTACGAGCAGTACTTC.

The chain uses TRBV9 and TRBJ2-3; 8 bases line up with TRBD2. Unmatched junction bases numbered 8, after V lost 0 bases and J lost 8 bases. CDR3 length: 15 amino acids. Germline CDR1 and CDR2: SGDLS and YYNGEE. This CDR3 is CASSVGVAGSGTQYF. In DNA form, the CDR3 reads TGTGCCAGCAGCGTAGGGGTAGCGGGGTCGGGTACGCAGTATTTT. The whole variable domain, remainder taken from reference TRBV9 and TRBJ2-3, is DSGVTQTPKHLITATGQRVTLRCSPRSGDLSVYWYQQSLDQGLQFLIQYYNGEERAKGNILERFSAQQFPDLHSELNLSSLELGDSALYFCASSVGVAGSGTQYFGPGTRLTVL.

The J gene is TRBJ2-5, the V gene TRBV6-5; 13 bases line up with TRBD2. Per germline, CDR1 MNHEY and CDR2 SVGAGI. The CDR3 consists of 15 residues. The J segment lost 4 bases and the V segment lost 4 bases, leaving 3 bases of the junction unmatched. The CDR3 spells CASSSTSGGLETQYF. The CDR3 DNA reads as TGTGCCAGCAGTTCGACTAGCGGGGGGTTAGAGACCCAGTACTTC.

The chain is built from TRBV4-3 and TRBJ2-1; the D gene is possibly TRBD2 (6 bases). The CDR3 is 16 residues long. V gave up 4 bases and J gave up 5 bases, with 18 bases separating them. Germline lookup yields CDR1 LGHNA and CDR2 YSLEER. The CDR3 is CASSPGSYGGNNEQFF. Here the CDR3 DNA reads TGCGCCAGCAGCCCGGGGAGCTACGGAGGGAACAATGAGCAGTTCTTC.

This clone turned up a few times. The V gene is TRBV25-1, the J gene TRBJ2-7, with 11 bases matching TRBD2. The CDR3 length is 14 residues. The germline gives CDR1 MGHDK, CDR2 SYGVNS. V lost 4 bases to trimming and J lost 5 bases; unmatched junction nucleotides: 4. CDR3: CASSGTLAGDEQYF. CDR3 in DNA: TGTGCCAGCAGTGGAACACTAGCGGGGGACGAGCAGTACTTC.

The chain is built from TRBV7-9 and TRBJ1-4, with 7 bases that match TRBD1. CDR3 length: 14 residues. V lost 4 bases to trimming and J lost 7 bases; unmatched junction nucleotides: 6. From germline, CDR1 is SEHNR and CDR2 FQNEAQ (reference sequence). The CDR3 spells CASSSPGTVEKLFF. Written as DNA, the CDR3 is TGTGCCAGCAGCTCCCCCGGGACAGTTGAAAAACTGTTTTTT.

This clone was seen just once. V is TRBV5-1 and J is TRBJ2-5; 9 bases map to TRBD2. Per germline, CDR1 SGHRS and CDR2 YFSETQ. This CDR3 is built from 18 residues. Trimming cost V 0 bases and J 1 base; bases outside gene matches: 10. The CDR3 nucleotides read TGCGCCAGCAGCTTGGAGGGGCGACTAGCGGCATCCCAAGAGACCCAGTACTTC. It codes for CASSLEGRLAASQETQYF.

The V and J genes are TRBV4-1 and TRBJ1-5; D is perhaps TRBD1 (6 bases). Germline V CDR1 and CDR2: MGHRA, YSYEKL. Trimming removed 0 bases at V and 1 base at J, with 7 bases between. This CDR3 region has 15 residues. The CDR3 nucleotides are TGCGCCAGCAGCCAAGACAGGGGAAGCAATCAGCCCCAGCATTTT. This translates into CASSQDRGSNQPQHF.

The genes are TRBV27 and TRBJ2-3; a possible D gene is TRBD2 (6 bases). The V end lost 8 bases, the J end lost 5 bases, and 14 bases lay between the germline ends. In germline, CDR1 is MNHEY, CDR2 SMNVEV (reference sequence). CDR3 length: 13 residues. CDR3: CASLSSGGDTQYF. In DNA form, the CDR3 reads TGTGCCAGCCTGAGTAGCGGAGGAGATACGCAGTATTTT.

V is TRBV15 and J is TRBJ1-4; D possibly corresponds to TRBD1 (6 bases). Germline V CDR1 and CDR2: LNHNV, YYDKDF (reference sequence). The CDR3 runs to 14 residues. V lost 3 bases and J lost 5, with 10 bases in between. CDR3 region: CATSRGQGNEKLFF. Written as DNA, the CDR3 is TGTGCCACCAGCAGGGGGCAGGGGAATGAAAAACTGTTTTTT.

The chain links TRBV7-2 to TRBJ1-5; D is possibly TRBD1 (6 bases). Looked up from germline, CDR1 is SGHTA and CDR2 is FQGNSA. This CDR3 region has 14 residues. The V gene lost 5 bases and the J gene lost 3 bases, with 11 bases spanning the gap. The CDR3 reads CASSRQGNNQPQHF. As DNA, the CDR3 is TGTGCCAGCAGCCGTCAGGGGAACAATCAGCCCCAGCATTTT.

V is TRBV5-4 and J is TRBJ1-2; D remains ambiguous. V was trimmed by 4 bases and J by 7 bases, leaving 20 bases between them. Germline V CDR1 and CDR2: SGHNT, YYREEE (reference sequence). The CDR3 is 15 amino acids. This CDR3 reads CASSQLQGGLGGYTF. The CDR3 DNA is TGTGCCAGCAGCCAGCTACAAGGAGGATTGGGTGGCTACACCTTC.

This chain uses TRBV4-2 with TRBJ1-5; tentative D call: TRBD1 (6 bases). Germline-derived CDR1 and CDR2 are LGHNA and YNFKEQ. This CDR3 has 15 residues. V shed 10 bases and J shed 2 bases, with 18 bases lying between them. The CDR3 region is CATSQGIGGNQPQHF. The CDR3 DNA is TGTGCCACCTCTCAGGGGATTGGGGGCAATCAGCCCCAGCATTTT.

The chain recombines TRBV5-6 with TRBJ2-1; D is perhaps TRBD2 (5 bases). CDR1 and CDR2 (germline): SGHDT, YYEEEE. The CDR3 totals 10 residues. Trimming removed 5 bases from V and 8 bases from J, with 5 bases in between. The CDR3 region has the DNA TGTGCCAGCAGACTAGATGAGCAGTTCTTC. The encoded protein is CASRLDEQFF.

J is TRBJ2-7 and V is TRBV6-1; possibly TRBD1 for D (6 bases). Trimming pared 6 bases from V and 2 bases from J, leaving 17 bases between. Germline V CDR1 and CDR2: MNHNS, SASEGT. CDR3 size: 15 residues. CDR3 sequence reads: CASSTPWGQTYEQYF. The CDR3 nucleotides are TGTGCCAGCAGCACCCCATGGGGACAAACCTACGAGCAGTACTTC.

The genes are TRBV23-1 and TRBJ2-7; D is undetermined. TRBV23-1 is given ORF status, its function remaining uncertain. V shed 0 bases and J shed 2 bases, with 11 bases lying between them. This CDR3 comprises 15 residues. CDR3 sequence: CASSQSPLLPYEQYF. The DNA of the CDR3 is TGCGCCAGCAGTCAATCCCCCCTCCTCCCCTACGAGCAGTACTTC.

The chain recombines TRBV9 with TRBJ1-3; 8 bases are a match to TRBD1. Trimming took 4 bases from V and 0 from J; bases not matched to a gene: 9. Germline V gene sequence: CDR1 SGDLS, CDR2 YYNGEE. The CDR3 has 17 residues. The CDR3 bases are TGTGCCAGCAGCCCGCCGGGACAGGACTTCTCTGGAAACACCATATATTTT. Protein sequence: CASSPPGQDFSGNTIYF.

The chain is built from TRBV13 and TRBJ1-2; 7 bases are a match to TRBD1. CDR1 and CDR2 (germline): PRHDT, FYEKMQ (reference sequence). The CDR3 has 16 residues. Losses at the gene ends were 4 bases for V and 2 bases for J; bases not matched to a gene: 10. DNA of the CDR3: TGTGCCAGCAGCTACTACCGCGACAGGGTGAACTATGGCTACACCTTC. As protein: CASSYYRDRVNYGYTF.

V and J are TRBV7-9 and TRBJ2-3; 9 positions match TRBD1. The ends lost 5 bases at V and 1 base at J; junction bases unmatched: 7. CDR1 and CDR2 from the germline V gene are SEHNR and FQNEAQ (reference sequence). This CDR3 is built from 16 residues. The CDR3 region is CASSLGQGRGTDTQYF. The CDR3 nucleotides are TGTGCCAGCAGCCTGGGACAGGGTAGGGGCACAGATACGCAGTATTTT. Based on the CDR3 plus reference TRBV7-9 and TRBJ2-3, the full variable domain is DTGVSQNPRHKITKRGQNVTFRCDPISEHNRLYWYRQTLGQGPEFLTYFQNEAQLEKSRLLSDRFSAERPKGSFSTLEIQRTEQGDSAMYLCASSLGQGRGTDTQYFGPGTRLTVL.